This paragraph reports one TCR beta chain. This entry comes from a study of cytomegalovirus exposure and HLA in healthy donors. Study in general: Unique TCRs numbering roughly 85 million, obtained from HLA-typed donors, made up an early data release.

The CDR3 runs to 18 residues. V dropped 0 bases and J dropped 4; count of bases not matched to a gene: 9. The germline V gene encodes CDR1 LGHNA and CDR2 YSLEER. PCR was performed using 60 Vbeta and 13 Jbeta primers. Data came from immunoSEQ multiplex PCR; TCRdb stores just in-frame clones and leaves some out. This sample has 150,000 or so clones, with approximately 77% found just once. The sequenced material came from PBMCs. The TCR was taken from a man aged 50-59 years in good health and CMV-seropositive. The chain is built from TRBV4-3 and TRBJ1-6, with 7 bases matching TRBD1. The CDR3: CASSQDSLVGQYNSPLHF. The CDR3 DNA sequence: TGCGCCAGCAGCCAAGATTCATTGGTGGGACAGTATAATTCACCCCTCCACTTT.